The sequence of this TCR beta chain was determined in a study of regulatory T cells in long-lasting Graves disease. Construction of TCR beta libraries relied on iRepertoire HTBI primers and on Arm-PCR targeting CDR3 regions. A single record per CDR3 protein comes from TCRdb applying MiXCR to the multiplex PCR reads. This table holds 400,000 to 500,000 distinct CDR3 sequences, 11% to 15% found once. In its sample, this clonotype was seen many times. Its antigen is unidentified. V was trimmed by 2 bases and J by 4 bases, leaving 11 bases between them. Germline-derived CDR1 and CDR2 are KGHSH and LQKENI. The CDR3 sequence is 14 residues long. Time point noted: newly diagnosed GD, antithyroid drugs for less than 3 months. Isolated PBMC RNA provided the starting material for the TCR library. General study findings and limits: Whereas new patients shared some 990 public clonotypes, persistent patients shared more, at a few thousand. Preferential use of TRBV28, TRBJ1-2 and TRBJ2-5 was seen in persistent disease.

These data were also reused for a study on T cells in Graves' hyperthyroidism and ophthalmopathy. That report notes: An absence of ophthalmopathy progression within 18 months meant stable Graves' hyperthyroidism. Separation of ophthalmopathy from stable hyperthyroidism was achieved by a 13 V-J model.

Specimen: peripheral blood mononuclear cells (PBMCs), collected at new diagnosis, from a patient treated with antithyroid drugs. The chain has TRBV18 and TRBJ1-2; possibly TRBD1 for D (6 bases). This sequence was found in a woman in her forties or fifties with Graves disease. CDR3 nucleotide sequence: TGTGCCAGCTCACCAGAGGTGGACAGCTATGGCTACACCTTC. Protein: CASSPEVDSYGYTF.